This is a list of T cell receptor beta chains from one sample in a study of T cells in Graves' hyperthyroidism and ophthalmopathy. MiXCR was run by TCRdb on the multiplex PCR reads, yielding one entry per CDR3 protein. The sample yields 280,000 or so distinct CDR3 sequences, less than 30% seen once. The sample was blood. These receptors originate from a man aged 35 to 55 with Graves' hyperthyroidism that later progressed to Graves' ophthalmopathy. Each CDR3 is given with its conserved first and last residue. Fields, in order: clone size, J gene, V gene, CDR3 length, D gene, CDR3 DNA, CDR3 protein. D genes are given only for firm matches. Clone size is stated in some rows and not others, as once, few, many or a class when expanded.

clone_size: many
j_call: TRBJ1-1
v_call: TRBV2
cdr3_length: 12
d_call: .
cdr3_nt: TGTGCCAGCAGTCCAAGAAAGGTTCAAGCTTTCTTT
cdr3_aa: CASSPRKVQAFF

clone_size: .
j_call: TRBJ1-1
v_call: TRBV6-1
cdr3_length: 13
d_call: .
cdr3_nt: TGTGCCAGCAGTCGGCCGGGACACCAAGAAGCTTTCTTT
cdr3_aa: CASSRPGHQEAFF

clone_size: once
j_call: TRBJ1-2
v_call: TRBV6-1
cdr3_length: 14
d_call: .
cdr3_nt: TGTGCCAGCAGAGGACCGAGAGCAAACTATGGCTACACCTTC
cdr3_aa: CASRGPRANYGYTF

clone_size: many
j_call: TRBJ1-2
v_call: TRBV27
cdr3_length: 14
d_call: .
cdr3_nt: TGTGCCAGCAGTCCTACCAGGAAGCCCTATGGCTACACCTTC
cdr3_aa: CASSPTRKPYGYTF

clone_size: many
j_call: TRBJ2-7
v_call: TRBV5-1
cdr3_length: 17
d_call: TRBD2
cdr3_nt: TGCGCCAGCAGCTTTGGACTAGCGGGAGCAGGCACCTACGAGCAGTACTTC
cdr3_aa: CASSFGLAGAGTYEQYF

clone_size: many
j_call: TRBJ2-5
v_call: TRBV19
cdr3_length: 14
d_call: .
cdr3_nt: TGTGCCAGTAGTATACAGGGACTTCAAGAGACCCAGTACTTC
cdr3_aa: CASSIQGLQETQYF

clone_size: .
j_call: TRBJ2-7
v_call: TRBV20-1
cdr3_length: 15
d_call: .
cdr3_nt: TGCAGTGCTGGACTGCGAAGCCAGGTTACCTACGAGCAGTACTTC
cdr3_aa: CSAGLRSQVTYEQYF

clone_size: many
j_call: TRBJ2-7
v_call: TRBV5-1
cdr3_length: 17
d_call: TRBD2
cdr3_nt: TGCGCCAGCAGCAGTGACCAACCCGGGGGTGCGGGAGGAGAGCAGTACTTC
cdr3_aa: CASSSDQPGGAGGEQYF

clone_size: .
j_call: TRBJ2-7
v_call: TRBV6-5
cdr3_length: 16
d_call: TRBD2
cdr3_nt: TGTGCCAGCAGTTACTCGTTACTAGCGGTTTCCTACGAGCAGTACTTC
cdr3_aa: CASSYSLLAVSYEQYF

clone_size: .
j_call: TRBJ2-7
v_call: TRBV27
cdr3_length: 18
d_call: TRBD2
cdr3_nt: TGTGCCAGCACACCGGAGACTAGCGAAACCTTCACTTCCTACGAGCAGTACTTC
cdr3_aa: CASTPETSETFTSYEQYF

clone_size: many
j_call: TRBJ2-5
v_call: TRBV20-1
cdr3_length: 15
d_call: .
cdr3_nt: TGCAGTGCTAGAGATCCCCTGAGGCTGGGGAAGACCCAGTACTTC
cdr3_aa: CSARDPLRLGKTQYF

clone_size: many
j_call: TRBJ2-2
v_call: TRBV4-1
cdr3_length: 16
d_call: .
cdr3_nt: TGCGCCAGCAGCCAAGGAGTACAGGGTAGGACCGGGGAGCTGTTTTTT
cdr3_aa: CASSQGVQGRTGELFF

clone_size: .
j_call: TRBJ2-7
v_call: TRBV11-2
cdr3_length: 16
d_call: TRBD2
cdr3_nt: TGTGCCAGCAGCCCGGTGGGGCTAGCGGGAACCTACGAGCAGTACTTC
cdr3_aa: CASSPVGLAGTYEQYF

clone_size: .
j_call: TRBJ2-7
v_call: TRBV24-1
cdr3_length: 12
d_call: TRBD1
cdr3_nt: TGTGCCACGCTACAGGGGGCGTGCGAGCAGTACTTC
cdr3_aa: CATLQGACEQYF

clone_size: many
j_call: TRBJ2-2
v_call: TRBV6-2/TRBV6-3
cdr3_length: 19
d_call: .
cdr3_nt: TGTGCCAGCAGTTACTCGCTCGGGTCAGGAGGCCCTCACACCGGGGAGCTGTTTTTT
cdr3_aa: CASSYSLGSGGPHTGELFF

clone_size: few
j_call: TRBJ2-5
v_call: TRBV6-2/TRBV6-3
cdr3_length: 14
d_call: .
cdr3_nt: TGTGCCAGCAGTTACCGGTTCGGGTCGGAGACCCAGTACTTC
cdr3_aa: CASSYRFGSETQYF

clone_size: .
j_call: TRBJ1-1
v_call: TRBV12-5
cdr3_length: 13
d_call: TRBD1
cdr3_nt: TGTGCTAGTGTTTGGGACAGGGGGTCTGAAGCTTTCTTT
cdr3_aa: CASVWDRGSEAFF

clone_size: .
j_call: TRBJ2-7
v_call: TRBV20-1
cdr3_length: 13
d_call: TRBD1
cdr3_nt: TGCAGTGCTTCGGACAGGACCCCCTACGAGCAGTACTTC
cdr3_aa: CSASDRTPYEQYF

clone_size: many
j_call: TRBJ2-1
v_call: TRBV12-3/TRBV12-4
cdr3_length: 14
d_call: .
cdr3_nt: TGTGCCAGCAGTTTGGGGGAGTCCTACAATGAGCAGTTCTTC
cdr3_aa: CASSLGESYNEQFF

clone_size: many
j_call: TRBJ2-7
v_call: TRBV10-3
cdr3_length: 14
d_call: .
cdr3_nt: TGTGCCATCAGTGAGGGTATTAGCTCCTACGAGCAGTACTTC
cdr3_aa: CAISEGISSYEQYF

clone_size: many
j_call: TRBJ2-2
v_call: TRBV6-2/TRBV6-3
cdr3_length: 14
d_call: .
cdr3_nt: TGTGCCAGCAGTCACACAGGGAACACCGGGGAGCTGTTTTTT
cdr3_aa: CASSHTGNTGELFF

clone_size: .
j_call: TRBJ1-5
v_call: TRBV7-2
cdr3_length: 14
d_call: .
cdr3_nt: TGTGCCAGCAGCCCCCTGGACTTTAATCAGCCCCAGCATTTT
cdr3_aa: CASSPLDFNQPQHF

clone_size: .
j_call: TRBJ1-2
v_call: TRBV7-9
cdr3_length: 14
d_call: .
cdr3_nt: TGTGCCAGCAGCTTAATAACCCGACAGGAGGGCTACACCTTC
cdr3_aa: CASSLITRQEGYTF

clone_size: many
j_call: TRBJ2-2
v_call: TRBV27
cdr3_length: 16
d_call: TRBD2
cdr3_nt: TGTGCCAGCAGTCTACTCAGCGGGAGGGCCACCGGGGAGCTGTTTTTT
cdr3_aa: CASSLLSGRATGELFF

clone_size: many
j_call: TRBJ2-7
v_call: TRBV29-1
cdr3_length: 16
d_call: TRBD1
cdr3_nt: TGCAGCGAACCGGGACAGGGCTCTCGTAGGCCGTACGAGCAGTACTTC
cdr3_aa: CSEPGQGSRRPYEQYF

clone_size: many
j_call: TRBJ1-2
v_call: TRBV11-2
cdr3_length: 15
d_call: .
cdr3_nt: TGTGCCAGCAGCTTGAAGGGTGAAGCTAACTATGGCTACACCTTC
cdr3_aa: CASSLKGEANYGYTF

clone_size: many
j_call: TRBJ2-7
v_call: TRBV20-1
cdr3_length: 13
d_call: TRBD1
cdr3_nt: TGCAGTGCTGGGGACAGGGTAACCTACGAGCAGTACTTC
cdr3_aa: CSAGDRVTYEQYF

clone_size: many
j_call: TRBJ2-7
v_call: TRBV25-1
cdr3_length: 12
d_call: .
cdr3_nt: TGTGCCAGCAGTGAATTGGGTGTGGAGCAGTACTTC
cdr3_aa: CASSELGVEQYF

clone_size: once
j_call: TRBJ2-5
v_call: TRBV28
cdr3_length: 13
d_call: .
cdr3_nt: TGTGCCAGCAGTCTAGGGGGTTTGGAGGCCCAGTACTTC
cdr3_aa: CASSLGGLEAQYF

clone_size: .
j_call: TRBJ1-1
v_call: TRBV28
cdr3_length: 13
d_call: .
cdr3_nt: TGTGCCACCGCATTAGACGTGAACACTGAAGCTTTCTTT
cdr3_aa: CATALDVNTEAFF

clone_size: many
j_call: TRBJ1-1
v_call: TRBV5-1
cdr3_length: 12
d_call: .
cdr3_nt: TGCGCCAGCCGGGAAGGGGTTACTGAAGCTTTCTTT
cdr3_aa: CASREGVTEAFF

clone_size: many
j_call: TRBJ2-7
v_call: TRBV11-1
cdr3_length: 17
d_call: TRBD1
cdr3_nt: TGTGCCAGCAGCCCTTCAGGACAGGGGGCGCGCTCCTACGAGCAGTACTTC
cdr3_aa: CASSPSGQGARSYEQYF

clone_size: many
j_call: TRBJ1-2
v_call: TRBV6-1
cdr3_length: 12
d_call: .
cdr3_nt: TGTGCCAGCAGTGATAGGGGCTATGGCTACACCTTC
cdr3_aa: CASSDRGYGYTF

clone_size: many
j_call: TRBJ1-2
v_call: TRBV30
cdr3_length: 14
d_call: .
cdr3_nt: TGTGCCTGGCTCCCAGGGTCCCGGGTCGGCGGCTACACCTTC
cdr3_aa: CAWLPGSRVGGYTF

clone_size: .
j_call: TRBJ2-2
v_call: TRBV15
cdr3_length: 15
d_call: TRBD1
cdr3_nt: TGTGCCACCAGTAAGAGACAGGGAAGGACCGGGGAGCTGTTTTTT
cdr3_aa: CATSKRQGRTGELFF

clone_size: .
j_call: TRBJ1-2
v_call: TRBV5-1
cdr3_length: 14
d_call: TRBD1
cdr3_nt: TGCGCCAGCAGAACAGGACAGGCCGTCTATGGCTACACCTTC
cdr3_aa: CASRTGQAVYGYTF

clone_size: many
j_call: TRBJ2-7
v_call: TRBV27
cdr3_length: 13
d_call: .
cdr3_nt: TGTGCCAGCAGTTTGGGGGTACGGTACGAGCAGTACTTC
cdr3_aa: CASSLGVRYEQYF

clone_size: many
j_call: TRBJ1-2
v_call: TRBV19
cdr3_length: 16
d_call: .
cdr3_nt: TGTGCCAGTAGTATGGGGTACAGAATTACTAACTATGGCTACACCTTC
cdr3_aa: CASSMGYRITNYGYTF

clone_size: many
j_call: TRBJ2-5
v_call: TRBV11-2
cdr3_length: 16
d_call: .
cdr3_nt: TGTGCCAGCAGCTTACGGGGTAGGGCAACGTGGGAGACCCAGTACTTC
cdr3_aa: CASSLRGRATWETQYF

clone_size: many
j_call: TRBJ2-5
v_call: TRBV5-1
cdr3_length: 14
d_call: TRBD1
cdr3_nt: TGCGCCAGCAGCTACGGACAGGGTAAAGAGACCCAGTACTTC
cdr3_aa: CASSYGQGKETQYF

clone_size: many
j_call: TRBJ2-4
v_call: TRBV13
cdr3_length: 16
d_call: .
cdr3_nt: TGTGCCAGCAGCACACACCTCGGCAGAGCCAAAAACATTCAGTACTTC
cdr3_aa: CASSTHLGRAKNIQYF

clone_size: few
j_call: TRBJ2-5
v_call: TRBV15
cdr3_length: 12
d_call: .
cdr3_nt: TGTGCCACCAGCAGAGTTGAGGAGACCCAGTACTTC
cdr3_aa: CATSRVEETQYF

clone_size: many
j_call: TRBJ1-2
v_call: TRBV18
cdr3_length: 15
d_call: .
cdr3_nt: TGTGCCAGCTCACATACAGCGGGACCGTATTATGGCTACACCTTC
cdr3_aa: CASSHTAGPYYGYTF

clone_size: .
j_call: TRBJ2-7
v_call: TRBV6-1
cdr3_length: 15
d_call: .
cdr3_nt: TGTGCCAGCAGTAGGTCCGGGAACCATTACTACGAGCAGTACTTC
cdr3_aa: CASSRSGNHYYEQYF

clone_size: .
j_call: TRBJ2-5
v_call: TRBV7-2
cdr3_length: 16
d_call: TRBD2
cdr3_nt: TGTGCCAGCAGCTTCCGGACTAGCGGGAGGACGGAGACCCAGTACTTC
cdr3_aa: CASSFRTSGRTETQYF

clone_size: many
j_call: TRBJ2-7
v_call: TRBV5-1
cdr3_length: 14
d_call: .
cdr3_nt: TGCGCCAGCAATGAGGAGACGGGAAATTACGAGCAGTACTTC
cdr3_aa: CASNEETGNYEQYF

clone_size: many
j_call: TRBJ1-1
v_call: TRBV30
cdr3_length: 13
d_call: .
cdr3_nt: TGTGCTTGCGGGGGGGGATCGAACACTGAAGCTTTCTTT
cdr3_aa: CACGGGSNTEAFF

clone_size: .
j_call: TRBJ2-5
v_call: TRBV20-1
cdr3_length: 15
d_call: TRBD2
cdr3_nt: TGCAGTGCTACGCGACTAGCGGGAGAGGGGGAGACCCAGTACTTC
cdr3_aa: CSATRLAGEGETQYF

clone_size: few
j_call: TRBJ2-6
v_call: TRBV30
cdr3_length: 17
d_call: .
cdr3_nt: TGTGCCTGCCAAAGAAGACAGGCCAAGAAAGGGGCCAACGTCCTGACTTTC
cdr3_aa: CACQRRQAKKGANVLTF

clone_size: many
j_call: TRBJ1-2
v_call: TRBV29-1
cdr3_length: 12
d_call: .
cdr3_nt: TGCAGCGTGGGAGACAAGAGCTATGGCTACACCTTC
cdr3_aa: CSVGDKSYGYTF

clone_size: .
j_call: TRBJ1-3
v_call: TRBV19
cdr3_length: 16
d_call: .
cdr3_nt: TGTGCCAGTAGTCCCGGAGGCAGGGGCTCTGGAAACACCATATATTTT
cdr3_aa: CASSPGGRGSGNTIYF

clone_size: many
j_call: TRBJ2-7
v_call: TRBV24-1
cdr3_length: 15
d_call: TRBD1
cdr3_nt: TGTGCCACCAGCCGGACGGGACAGGGTACCCACGAGCAGTACTTC
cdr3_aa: CATSRTGQGTHEQYF

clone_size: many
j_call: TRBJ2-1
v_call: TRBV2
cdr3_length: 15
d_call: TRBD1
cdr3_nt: TGTGCCAGCAGTTCCGGGACAGGGTTTAGAAATGAGCAGTTCTTC
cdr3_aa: CASSSGTGFRNEQFF

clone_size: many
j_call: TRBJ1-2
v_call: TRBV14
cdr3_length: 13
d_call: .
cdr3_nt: TGTGCCAGCAGCCAAGGGTTAAGCTATGGCTACACCTTC
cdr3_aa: CASSQGLSYGYTF

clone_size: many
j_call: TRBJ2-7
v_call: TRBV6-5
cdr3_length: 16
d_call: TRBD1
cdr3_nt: TGTGCCAGCAGGCGACGGCCGGGACAGGGAACCTACGAGCAGTACTTC
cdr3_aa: CASRRRPGQGTYEQYF

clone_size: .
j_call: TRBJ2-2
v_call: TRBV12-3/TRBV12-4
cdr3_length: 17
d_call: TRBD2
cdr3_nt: TGTGCCAGCAGTTACGGACCAGCGGGAAGGGACACCGGGGAGCTGTTTTTT
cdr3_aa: CASSYGPAGRDTGELFF